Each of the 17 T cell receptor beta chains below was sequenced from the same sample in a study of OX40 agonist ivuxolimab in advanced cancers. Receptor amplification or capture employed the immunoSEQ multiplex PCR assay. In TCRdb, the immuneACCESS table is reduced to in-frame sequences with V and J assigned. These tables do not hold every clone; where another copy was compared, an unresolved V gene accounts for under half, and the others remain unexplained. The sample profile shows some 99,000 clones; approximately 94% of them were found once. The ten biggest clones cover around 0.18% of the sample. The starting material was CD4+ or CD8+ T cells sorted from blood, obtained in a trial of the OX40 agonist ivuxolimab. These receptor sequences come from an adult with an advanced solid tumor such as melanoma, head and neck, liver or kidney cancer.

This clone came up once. This chain's CDR3 is CASSLHGHLYEQYF. The DNA for the CDR3 is TGTGCCAGCAGCTTACACGGACACCTCTACGAGCAGTACTTC. The chain has TRBV7-2 and TRBJ2-7, with D possibly TRBD1 on 5 matching bases. Germline lookup yields CDR1 SGHTA and CDR2 FQGNSA. CDR3 size: 14 residues. Trimming left V 2 bases short and J 3 bases short, with 11 bases between.

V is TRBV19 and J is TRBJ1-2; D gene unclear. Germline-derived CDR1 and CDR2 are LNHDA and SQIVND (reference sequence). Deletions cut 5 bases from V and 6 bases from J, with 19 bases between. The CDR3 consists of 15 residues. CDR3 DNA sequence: TGTGCCAGTAGTCCCCTAGGCCCCCCGAGGGATGGCTACACCTTC. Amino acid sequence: CASSPLGPPRDGYTF.

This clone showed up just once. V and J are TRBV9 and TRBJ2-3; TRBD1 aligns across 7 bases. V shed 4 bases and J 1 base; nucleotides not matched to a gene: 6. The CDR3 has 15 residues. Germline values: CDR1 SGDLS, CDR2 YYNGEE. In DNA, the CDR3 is TGTGCCAGCAGCCGAGGACAGGTGGGCACAGATACGCAGTATTTT. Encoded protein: CASSRGQVGTDTQYF. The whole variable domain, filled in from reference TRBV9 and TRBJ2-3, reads DSGVTQTPKHLITATGQRVTLRCSPRSGDLSVYWYQQSLDQGLQFLIQYYNGEERAKGNILERFSAQQFPDLHSELNLSSLELGDSALYFCASSRGQVGTDTQYFGPGTRLTVL.

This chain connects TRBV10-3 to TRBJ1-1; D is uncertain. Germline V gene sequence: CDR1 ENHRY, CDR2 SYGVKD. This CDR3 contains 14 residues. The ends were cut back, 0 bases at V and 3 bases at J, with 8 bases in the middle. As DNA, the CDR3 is TGTGCCATCAGTGAGTCGAACTCTGACACTGAAGCTTTCTTT. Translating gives CAISESNSDTEAFF.

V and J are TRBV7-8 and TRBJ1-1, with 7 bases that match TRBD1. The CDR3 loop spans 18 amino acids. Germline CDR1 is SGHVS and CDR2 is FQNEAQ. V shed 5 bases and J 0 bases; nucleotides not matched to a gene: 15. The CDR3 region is CASSLGTVHRTMNTEAFF. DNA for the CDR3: TGTGCCAGCAGCCTCGGGACAGTCCATAGGACTATGAACACTGAAGCTTTCTTT.

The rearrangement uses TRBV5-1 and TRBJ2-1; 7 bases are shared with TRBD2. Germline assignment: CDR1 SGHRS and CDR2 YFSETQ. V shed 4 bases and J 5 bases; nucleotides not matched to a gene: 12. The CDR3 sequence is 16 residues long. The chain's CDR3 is CASSRDAGLEHNEQFF. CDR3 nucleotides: TGCGCCAGCAGCCGGGACGCAGGACTAGAACACAATGAGCAGTTCTTC.

DNA of the CDR3: TGCGCCAGCAGCTTGTGGGGAGCCTCTGGAAACACCATATATTTT. Amino acids: CASSLWGASGNTIYF. The chain combines TRBV5-1 with TRBJ1-3, with no clear D. Germline V gives CDR1 SGHRS, CDR2 YFSETQ. The CDR3 runs 15 residues. V gave up 1 base and J gave up 0 bases, with 8 bases separating them. The full variable domain, with the rest looked up from reference TRBV5-1 and TRBJ1-3, is KAGVTQTPRYLIKTRGQQVTLSCSPISGHRSVSWYQQTPGQGLQFLFEYFSETQRNKGNFPGRFSGRQFSNSRSEMNVSTLELGDSALYLCASSLWGASGNTIYFGEGSWLTVV.

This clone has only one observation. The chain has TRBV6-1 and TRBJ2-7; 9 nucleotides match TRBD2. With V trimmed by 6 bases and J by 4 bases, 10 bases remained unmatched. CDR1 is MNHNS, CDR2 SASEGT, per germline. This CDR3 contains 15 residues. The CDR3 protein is CASSGGSSGSYEQYF. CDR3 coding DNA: TGTGCCAGCAGCGGGGGCAGTAGCGGGAGTTACGAGCAGTACTTC.

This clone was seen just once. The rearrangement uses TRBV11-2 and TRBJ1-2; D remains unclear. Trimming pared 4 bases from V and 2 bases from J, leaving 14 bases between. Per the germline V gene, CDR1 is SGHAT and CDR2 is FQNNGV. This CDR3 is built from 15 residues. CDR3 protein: CASSSYFSANYGYTF. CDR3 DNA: TGTGCCAGCAGCTCCTACTTCAGTGCGAACTATGGCTACACCTTC.

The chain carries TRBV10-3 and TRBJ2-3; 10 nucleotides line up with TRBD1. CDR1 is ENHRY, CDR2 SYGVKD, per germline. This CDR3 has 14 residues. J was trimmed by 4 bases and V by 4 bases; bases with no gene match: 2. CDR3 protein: CAISGTGGADTQYF. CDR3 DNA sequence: TGTGCCATCAGTGGGACAGGGGGGGCAGATACGCAGTATTTT.

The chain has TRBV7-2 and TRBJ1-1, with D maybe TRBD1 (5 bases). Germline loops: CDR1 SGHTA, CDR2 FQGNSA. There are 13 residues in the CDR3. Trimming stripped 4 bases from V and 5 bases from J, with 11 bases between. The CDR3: CASSSQGGTEAFF. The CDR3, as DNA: TGTGCCAGCAGCTCCCAGGGCGGGACTGAAGCTTTCTTT.

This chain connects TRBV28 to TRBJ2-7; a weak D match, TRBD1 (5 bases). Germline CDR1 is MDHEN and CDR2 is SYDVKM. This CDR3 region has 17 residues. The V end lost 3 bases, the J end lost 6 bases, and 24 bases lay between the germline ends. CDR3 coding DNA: TGTGCCAGCAGTTTCTCTCATTCGGGCAGGGTTGAGCGCGAGCAGTACTTC. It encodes CASSFSHSGRVEREQYF.

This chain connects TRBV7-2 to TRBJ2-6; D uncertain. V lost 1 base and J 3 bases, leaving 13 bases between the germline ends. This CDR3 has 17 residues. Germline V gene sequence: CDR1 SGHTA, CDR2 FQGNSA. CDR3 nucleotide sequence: TGTGCCAGCAGCTTAGACAGCCTAGGTGGTGGGGCCAACGTCCTGACTTTC. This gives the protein CASSLDSLGGGANVLTF.

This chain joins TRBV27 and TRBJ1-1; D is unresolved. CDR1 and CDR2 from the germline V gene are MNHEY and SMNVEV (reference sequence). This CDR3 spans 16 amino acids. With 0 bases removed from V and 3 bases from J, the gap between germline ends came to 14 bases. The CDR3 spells CASSLSLDRPYTEAFF. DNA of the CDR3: TGTGCCAGCAGTTTATCGCTTGATCGGCCCTACACTGAAGCTTTCTTT.

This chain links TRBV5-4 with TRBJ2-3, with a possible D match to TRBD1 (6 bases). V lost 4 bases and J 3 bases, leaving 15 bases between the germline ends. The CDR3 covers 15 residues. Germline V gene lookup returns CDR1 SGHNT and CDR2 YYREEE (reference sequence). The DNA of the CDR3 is TGTGCCAGCAGCCGAGGGGGTCGAGCAACAGATACGCAGTATTTT. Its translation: CASSRGGRATDTQYF.

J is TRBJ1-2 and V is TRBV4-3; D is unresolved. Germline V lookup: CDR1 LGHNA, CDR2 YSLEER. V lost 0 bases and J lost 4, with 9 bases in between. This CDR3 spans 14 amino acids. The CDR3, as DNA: TGCGCCAGCAGCCAAGAAGGAGAGGGCTATGGCTACACCTTC. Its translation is CASSQEGEGYGYTF.

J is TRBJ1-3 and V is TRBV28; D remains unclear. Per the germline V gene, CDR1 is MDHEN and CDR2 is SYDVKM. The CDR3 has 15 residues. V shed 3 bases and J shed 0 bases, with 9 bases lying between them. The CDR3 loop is CASSFVTFSGNTIYF. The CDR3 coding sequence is TGTGCCAGCAGTTTTGTCACCTTCTCTGGAAACACCATATATTTT.